This T cell receptor beta chain was documented in a study of T cells in Graves' hyperthyroidism and ophthalmopathy. The investigators amplified TCR beta CDR3 regions from RNA transcripts. The HTBI primer set served for first-round RT-PCR of the TCR CDR3. TCRdb processed the multiplex PCR reads anew with MiXCR; each CDR3 protein has one entry. Among about 640,000 distinct CDR3 sequences listed, about 20% were seen once. The germline V gene has CDR1 MNHEY and CDR2 SVGEGT. This CDR3 contains 15 residues. V lost 2 bases and J lost 3, with 14 bases in between. The sequenced sample consisted of blood. The chain links TRBV6-2 or TRBV6-3 to TRBJ2-7; D is ambiguous. The sequence came from a man aged 30-40 years with Graves' ophthalmopathy. The CDR3 nucleotides read TGTGCCAGCAGTTACGGGAACGCGGATGTCTACGAGCAGTACTTC. This sequence encodes CASSYGNADVYEQYF.